Presented here are 17 T cell receptor beta chains from one specimen sequenced in a study of CD8+ T cells in alopecia areata. Investigators isolated RNA and reverse transcribed it into cDNA to act as the sequencing template. Assay: immunoSEQ multiplex PCR; the TCRdb copy retains only in-frame clones and omits some. The data hold about 180,000 clones, with around three fifths observed a single time. The source was CD4+ T cells sorted from blood, collected at week 0. The receptors shown here come from a human donor with alopecia areata.

The chain carries TRBV5-4 and TRBJ2-3, with D perhaps matching TRBD1 or TRBD2 (5 bases each). Germline-derived CDR1 and CDR2 are SGHNT and YYREEE (reference sequence). The CDR3 has 16 residues. V was pared by 1 base and J by 1 base, with 13 bases between. The CDR3 loop reads CASSLWTGARTDTQYF. For the CDR3, the DNA is TGTGCCAGCAGCTTGTGGACCGGGGCGCGCACAGATACGCAGTATTTT. The entire variable domain, with the rest obtained from reference TRBV5-4 and TRBJ2-3, is as follows: ETGVTQSPTHLIKTRGQQVTLRCSSQSGHNTVSWYQQALGQGPQFIFQYYREEENGRGNFPPRFSGLQFPNYSSELNVNALELDDSALYLCASSLWTGARTDTQYFGPGTRLTVL.

The chain recombines TRBV7-9 with TRBJ1-3; perhaps TRBD1 as D (6 bases). CDR3 length equals 15 residues. V was trimmed by 5 bases and J by 2 bases, leaving 13 bases between them. Germline CDR1 and CDR2: SEHNR and FQNEAQ (reference sequence). CDR3 DNA sequence: TGTGCCAGCAGCCAAGGGGGAACCCCTGGAAACACCATATATTTT. Amino acids: CASSQGGTPGNTIYF.

The rearrangement joins TRBV29-1 to TRBJ2-2; D unclear. The V gene lost 3 bases and the J gene lost 4 bases, with 12 bases spanning the gap. Germline V gene lookup returns CDR1 SQVTM and CDR2 ANQGSEA. This CDR3 is 14 amino acids long. Here the CDR3 reads CSVEAGKGTGELFF. The CDR3 coding sequence is TGCAGCGTTGAGGCTGGGAAGGGCACCGGGGAGCTGTTTTTT.

The V gene is TRBV29-1, the J gene TRBJ2-3; D unresolved. Germline loops: CDR1 SQVTM, CDR2 ANQGSEA. This CDR3 has 14 residues. Trimming took off 2 bases at V and 1 base at J, with 10 bases between the two ends. The CDR3 protein is CSVEHAIRTDTQYF. The CDR3 nucleotides are TGCAGCGTTGAACACGCCATCCGCACAGATACGCAGTATTTT.

The chain recombines TRBV19 with TRBJ1-2; D gene ambiguous. This CDR3 has 13 amino acids. Germline V gives CDR1 LNHDA, CDR2 SQIVND (reference sequence). Trimming pared 8 bases from V and 4 bases from J, leaving 14 bases between. The CDR3: CASDSRNRYGYTF. In nucleotides, the CDR3 is TGTGCCAGTGATTCACGAAATCGCTATGGCTACACCTTC.

J is TRBJ2-3 and V is TRBV4-1, with 8 bases lining up with TRBD1. Germline trimming cut 1 base from V and 8 bases from J; bases unmatched to any gene: 14. In germline, CDR1 is MGHRA, CDR2 YSYEKL. CDR3 size: 17 residues. In DNA, the CDR3 is TGCGCCAGCAGCCAAGCACCAACCCAGGGGGCTAAGGCTACGCAGTATTTT. This translates into CASSQAPTQGAKATQYF.

The chain employs TRBV9 and TRBJ2-7; TRBD1 matches at 9 bases. The CDR3 runs 16 residues. CDR1 is SGDLS and CDR2 is YYNGEE in the germline V gene. V shed 3 bases and J 5 bases; nucleotides not matched to a gene: 12. This chain's CDR3 is CASSGDSRDRVNEQYF. The CDR3 coding sequence is TGTGCCAGCAGCGGAGACTCTCGGGACAGGGTCAACGAGCAGTACTTC. Full variable domain (outside the CDR3, taken from reference TRBV9 and TRBJ2-7): DSGVTQTPKHLITATGQRVTLRCSPRSGDLSVYWYQQSLDQGLQFLIQYYNGEERAKGNILERFSAQQFPDLHSELNLSSLELGDSALYFCASSGDSRDRVNEQYFGPGTRLTVT.

This rearrangement joins TRBV10-3 to TRBJ2-7; D is perhaps TRBD1 (5 bases). Trimming pared 3 bases from V and 4 bases from J, leaving 16 bases between. There are 15 residues in the CDR3. Germline assignment: CDR1 ENHRY and CDR2 SYGVKD. The CDR3 region has the DNA TGTGCCATCAGTGATCAACAAAATCAGGGTTACGAGCAGTACTTC. Protein product: CAISDQQNQGYEQYF.

The chain employs TRBV10-3 and TRBJ1-1, with D maybe TRBD1 (5 bases). Germline CDR1 reads ENHRY; CDR2 reads SYGVKD. Trimming stripped 1 base from V and 5 bases from J, with 5 bases between. There are 12 residues in the CDR3. The CDR3 DNA reads as TGTGCCATCAGTGAGTGGGGGACTGAAGCTTTCTTT. This encodes CAISEWGTEAFF.

J is TRBJ1-2 and V is TRBV14; maybe TRBD1 (6 bases). This CDR3 region has 14 residues. V was clipped by 4 bases and J by 4 bases, with 13 bases between them. The V gene's germline CDR1 is SGHDN and CDR2 FVKESK. The CDR3 DNA sequence: TGTGCCAGCAGCCGAGGGGGAGGTCGCTATGGCTACACCTTC. Its protein product is CASSRGGGRYGYTF.

V usage is TRBV27 and J usage is TRBJ2-7; D assignment may be TRBD1 or TRBD2 (5 bases each). V was trimmed by 6 bases and J by 1 base, leaving 16 bases between them. There are 15 residues in the CDR3. The V gene's germline CDR1 is MNHEY and CDR2 SMNVEV (reference sequence). For the CDR3, the DNA is TGTGCCAGCAGCTCGGGGACGGCTGTTTCCTACGAGCAGTACTTC. Translating gives CASSSGTAVSYEQYF.

The V gene is TRBV5-6, the J gene TRBJ1-4; 7 positions match TRBD1. The CDR3 is 14 residues long. Germline CDR1 is SGHDT and CDR2 is YYEEEE. The V gene end was trimmed by 4 bases and the J gene end by 7 bases; junction bases not matched to a gene: 7. The CDR3 region is CASSPYRGREKLFF. The CDR3 nucleotides read TGTGCCAGCAGCCCTTACAGGGGACGTGAAAAACTGTTTTTT.

The chain carries TRBV5-1 and TRBJ2-5, with D perhaps matching TRBD1 (6 bases). CDR3 length: 17 amino acids. Trimming stripped 4 bases from V and 1 base from J, with 20 bases between. Germline CDR1 and CDR2: SGHRS and YFSETQ. The CDR3 is CASSPWGQGNVQETQYF. In DNA form, the CDR3 reads TGCGCCAGCAGCCCCTGGGGGCAGGGTAACGTCCAAGAGACCCAGTACTTC. Full variable domain (remainder filled in from reference TRBV5-1 and TRBJ2-5): KAGVTQTPRYLIKTRGQQVTLSCSPISGHRSVSWYQQTPGQGLQFLFEYFSETQRNKGNFPGRFSGRQFSNSRSEMNVSTLELGDSALYLCASSPWGQGNVQETQYFGPGTRLLVL.

The J gene is TRBJ2-3, the V gene TRBV9, with 10 bases lining up with TRBD2. Per germline, CDR1 SGDLS and CDR2 YYNGEE. Germline trimming cut 5 bases from V and 1 base from J; bases unmatched to any gene: 4. The CDR3 runs to 15 residues. The CDR3 here is CASRPLAGGTDTQYF. The CDR3 DNA reads TGTGCCAGCAGGCCTCTAGCGGGGGGCACAGATACGCAGTATTTT. The whole variable domain, remainder taken from reference TRBV9 and TRBJ2-3, is DSGVTQTPKHLITATGQRVTLRCSPRSGDLSVYWYQQSLDQGLQFLIQYYNGEERAKGNILERFSAQQFPDLHSELNLSSLELGDSALYFCASRPLAGGTDTQYFGPGTRLTVL.

The rearrangement links TRBV6-5 to TRBJ1-1, with 8 bases aligning to TRBD1. This CDR3 comprises 16 residues. V shed 2 bases and J 3 bases; nucleotides not matched to a gene: 8. CDR1 and CDR2 from the germline V gene are MNHEY and SVGAGI. CDR3 amino acids: CASSYDRQGWDTEAFF. The CDR3 DNA sequence: TGTGCCAGCAGTTACGACCGACAGGGGTGGGACACTGAAGCTTTCTTT.

This clone has more than one count but fewer than ten. The same CDR3 arises from other DNA sequences in this sample as well. The rearrangement uses TRBV29-1 and TRBJ2-7; possible D gene TRBD2, 5 bases. The V gene's germline CDR1 is SQVTM and CDR2 ANQGSEA. The CDR3 totals 12 residues. V lost 4 bases to trimming and J lost 2 bases, with 9 bases between them. CDR3 protein: CSVASGTYEQYF. CDR3 DNA sequence: TGCAGCGTTGCGTCCGGGACCTACGAGCAGTACTTC.

This chain connects TRBV6-5 to TRBJ1-6; D is unresolved. This CDR3 comprises 13 residues. V was trimmed by 5 bases and J by 7 bases, leaving 9 bases between them. The germline CDR1 and CDR2 sequences are MNHEY and SVGAGI. In nucleotides, the CDR3 is TGTGCCAGCAGTAGGACTGAGAATTCACCCCTCCACTTT. It encodes CASSRTENSPLHF.